A single sample gave rise to the 16 T cell receptor beta chains below, sequenced in a study of brain T cells in children with intractable seizures. Repertoires were generated with immunoSEQ multiplex PCR, while TCRdb's copy carries only in-frame clones and drops some. The sample yields approximately 23,000 clones, under 95% seen once. Sequencing used peripheral blood, obtained at surgery. The receptor source for this set is a boy between 10 and 17 years old with focal cortical dysplasia and intractable seizures.

The rearrangement joins TRBV4-1 to TRBJ1-5, with TRBD1 matching over 9 bases. J gave up 7 bases and V 4 bases, and 8 bases lay outside the gene matches. The CDR3 spans 15 residues. Germline lookup yields CDR1 MGHRA and CDR2 YSYEKL. CDR3 in amino acids: CASSRDTGGGQPQHF. The DNA for the CDR3 is TGCGCCAGCAGCCGAGATACAGGGGGCGGACAGCCCCAGCATTTT.

This chain links TRBV11-2 with TRBJ2-7; TRBD1 agrees at 7 bases. Germline V gives CDR1 SGHAT, CDR2 FQNNGV. Trimming cost V 5 bases and J 0 bases; bases outside gene matches: 10. The CDR3 is 16 amino acids. Here the CDR3 DNA reads TGTGCCAGCAGCCGGATACGCAGGGACAGCTCCTACGAGCAGTACTTC. Translation gives CASSRIRRDSSYEQYF.

The chain carries TRBV19 and TRBJ2-5, with 11 bases fitting TRBD1. With V trimmed by 6 bases and J by 1 base, 4 bases remained unmatched. Germline V gene lookup returns CDR1 LNHDA and CDR2 SQIVND (reference sequence). CDR3 length: 15 amino acids. The CDR3 is CASRSGTGGQETQYF. The CDR3, as DNA: TGTGCCAGTAGATCCGGGACAGGGGGCCAAGAGACCCAGTACTTC.

V and J are TRBV7-9 and TRBJ2-2, with TRBD2 matching over 12 bases. Germline loops: CDR1 SEHNR, CDR2 FQNEAQ (reference sequence). CDR3 length: 16 residues. V lost 2 bases and J lost 6; bases outside the gene matches: 4. The CDR3 sequence: CASSLTSGGPPGELFF. CDR3 sequence (DNA): TGTGCCAGCAGCTTAACTAGCGGGGGGCCTCCCGGGGAGCTGTTTTTT.

The rearrangement uses TRBV29-1 and TRBJ1-5; no clear D gene. CDR3 size: 12 residues. In germline, CDR1 is SQVTM, CDR2 ANQGSEA. V lost 4 bases and J lost 4, with 8 bases in between. CDR3 DNA: TGCAGCGTTGCCGCATCAAATCAGCCCCAGCATTTT. This encodes CSVAASNQPQHF.

This rearrangement joins TRBV12-3 or TRBV12-4 to TRBJ1-3; no firm D call. The CDR3 extends over 13 amino acids. Trimming cost V 7 bases and J 3 bases, with 10 bases left between them. This CDR3 is CASTLLGGNTIYF. CDR3 nucleotide sequence: TGTGCCAGCACCCTTCTAGGTGGAAACACCATATATTTT.

The chain is built from TRBV25-1 and TRBJ1-4, with D possibly TRBD1 on 5 matching bases. V gave up 2 bases and J gave up 5 bases, with 15 bases separating them. The CDR3 extends over 16 amino acids. Germline V gene data show CDR1 as MGHDK and CDR2 as SYGVNS. The chain's CDR3 is CASSEPRGDMNEKLFF. The CDR3 nucleotides are TGTGCCAGCAGTGAACCTCGAGGGGATATGAATGAAAAACTGTTTTTT.

The chain is built from TRBV6-1 and TRBJ2-7; 9 bases are shared with TRBD2. The length of the CDR3 is 15 residues. V dropped 0 bases and J dropped 3; count of bases not matched to a gene: 3. Looked up from germline, CDR1 is MNHNS and CDR2 is SASEGT. CDR3 DNA: TGTGCCAGCAGTGAAGCTACAGCGGGGGGCTACGAGCAGTACTTC. Translated, it gives CASSEATAGGYEQYF.

The rearrangement links TRBV6-5 to TRBJ1-4; 10 bases align to TRBD1. The germline CDR1 and CDR2 sequences are MNHEY and SVGAGI. The CDR3 runs 15 residues. The V and J ends lost 6 bases and 8 bases, in that order; junction bases with no gene match: 9. The CDR3 coding sequence is TGTGCCAGCAGCCCGGGACAGGGGTTGAGCGAAAAACTGTTTTTT. Protein sequence: CASSPGQGLSEKLFF.

The chain employs TRBV6-4 and TRBJ1-4; D is unclear. V was trimmed by 0 bases and J by 3 bases, leaving 8 bases between them. CDR3 length equals 15 residues. Germline V gene sequence: CDR1 MRHNA, CDR2 SNTAGT. The CDR3 region has the DNA TGTGCCAGCAGTGACTCCACATTGGCTAATGAAAAACTGTTTTTT. This sequence encodes CASSDSTLANEKLFF.

The genes are TRBV6-5 and TRBJ2-1; TRBD2 matches 7 bases. Germline CDR1 MNHEY, CDR2 SVGAGI. V shed 7 bases and J 3 bases; nucleotides not matched to a gene: 6. The CDR3 totals 14 residues. The CDR3 DNA is TGTGCCAGCAAGGGAGCGGGACTCTACAATGAGCAGTTCTTC. Protein sequence: CASKGAGLYNEQFF.

V and J are TRBV24-1 and TRBJ1-2; D ambiguous. V was shortened by 6 bases and J by 4 bases, with 17 bases between the two germline ends. Looked up from germline, CDR1 is KGHDR and CDR2 is SFDVKD. CDR3 length: 15 residues. The CDR3 nucleotides are TGTGCCACCAGTCTTGGCGAGGGCTCATTCTATGGCTACACCTTC. This encodes CATSLGEGSFYGYTF.

The chain has TRBV5-4 and TRBJ1-2, with 9 bases identical to TRBD1. V lost 4 bases and J lost 4; bases outside the gene matches: 8. This CDR3 has 15 residues. In germline, CDR1 is SGHNT, CDR2 YYREEE (reference sequence). DNA for the CDR3: TGTGCCAGCAGCCAAGGGACAGGGCGACTCTATGGCTACACCTTC. Protein sequence: CASSQGTGRLYGYTF.

This clone was counted a single time. V and J are TRBV6-2 or TRBV6-3 and TRBJ2-7; 9 nucleotides agree with TRBD2. This CDR3 has 15 residues. J was trimmed by 5 bases and V by 5 bases; bases with no gene match: 10. CDR1 is MNHEY, CDR2 SVGEGT, per germline. The CDR3 bases are TGTGCCAGCAGTCCCGCGCGGGAGGGCCTTCACGAGCAGTACGTC. Protein: CASSPAREGLHEQYV.

The chain has TRBV24-1 and TRBJ1-5; D might be TRBD1 (5 bases). This CDR3 contains 13 residues. Per germline, CDR1 KGHDR and CDR2 SFDVKD. Trimming pared 10 bases from V and 0 bases from J, leaving 9 bases between. The CDR3 nucleotides read TGTGCCACGGGGGTGGATAGCAATCAGCCCCAGCATTTT. Amino acid sequence: CATGVDSNQPQHF.

The count of this clone is one. The chain employs TRBV11-3 and TRBJ2-1; D not resolved. The CDR3 runs to 15 residues. The germline V gene has CDR1 SGHNT and CDR2 YENEEA. V was cut by 5 bases and J by 0 bases, with 11 bases left in between. The CDR3 DNA follows: TGTGCCAGCAGCCCCGCTCTGGCCTCCTACAATGAGCAGTTCTTC. It encodes CASSPALASYNEQFF.